The entry that follows covers one TCR beta chain sequence. The sample belongs to a study of blood T cell repertoires in COVID-19. The CDR3 length is 16 residues. Losses at the gene ends were 0 bases for V and 5 bases for J; bases not matched to a gene: 9. The germline V gene has CDR1 LGHNA and CDR2 YNFKEQ. Clones were sequenced by immunoSEQ multiplex PCR, and TCRdb holds only the in-frame ones, with some missing. The data hold 110,000 to 150,000 clones, with just under 90% observed a single time. The J gene is TRBJ1-2, the V gene TRBV4-2, with 7 bases lining up with TRBD1. This TCR was sampled from a woman aged 80 or over with acute or convalescent COVID-19. Sequencing input: peripheral blood. CDR3 amino acids: CASSQDSQGGGYGYTF. Here the CDR3 DNA reads TGTGCCAGCAGCCAAGATAGTCAGGGGGGCGGTTATGGCTACACCTTC.